Listed below are T cell receptor beta chains from one sample, sequenced in a study of control samples from healthy donors and cancer patients. The table came from immunoSEQ multiplex PCR; TCRdb's copy has only in-frame clones and leaves some out. This sample carries under 200,000 clones, 91% of them seen once, and the ten largest clones take approximately 1.4%. Sequenced material: blood. Every receptor here comes from a young woman in good health. CDR3s include the opening cysteine and the closing phenylalanine or tryptophan. A D gene is named only where the DNA matches it firmly. A row's size may be missing; if present it is once, few, many or a size class.

>TRBJ2-1|TRBD2|TRBV15|-
CATSRDRGGNEQFF
TGTGCCACCAGCAGAGATCGGGGGGGCAATGAGCAGTTCTTC
>TRBJ1-2|TRBD1|TRBV5-4|-
CASSTPGGNYGYTF
TGTGCCAGCAGCACCCCAGGGGGAAACTATGGCTACACCTTC
>TRBJ1-3|-|TRBV15|-
CATSRDSSGNTIYF
TGTGCCACCAGCAGAGATAGCTCTGGAAACACCATATATTTT
>TRBJ1-2|-|TRBV28|-
CASSLPGTNYGYTF
TGTGCCAGCAGTTTACCCGGGACTAACTATGGCTACACCTTC
>TRBJ2-6|TRBD2|TRBV5-4|-
CATKRDYGANVLTF
TGTGCCACCAAGCGGGACTATGGGGCCAACGTCCTGACTTTC
>TRBJ2-5|TRBD1|TRBV5-4|-
CASSSAGAGGQETQYF
TGTGCCAGCAGCTCGGCCGGGGCAGGGGGCCAAGAGACCCAGTACTTC
>TRBJ1-2|-|TRBV10-3|-
CAIRDATYGYTF
TGTGCCATCAGGGACGCCACCTATGGCTACACCTTC
>TRBJ2-1|-|TRBV6-6|once
CASSYGDNEQFF
TGTGCCAGCAGTTACGGGGACAATGAGCAGTTCTTC
>TRBJ1-5|TRBD1|TRBV5-4|-
CASSGGNRGLSNQPQHF
TGTGCCAGCAGCGGGGGGAACAGGGGGCTTAGCAATCAGCCCCAGCATTTT
>TRBJ1-2|-|TRBV2|-
CASSRSLYGYTF
TGTGCCAGCAGCAGGAGCTTATATGGCTACACCTTC
>TRBJ1-1|-|TRBV15|-
CATSRGWNTEAFF
TGTGCCACCAGCAGGGGGTGGAACACTGAAGCTTTCTTT
>TRBJ2-7|TRBD2|TRBV5-1|-
CASSLGGGSYEQYF
TGCGCCAGCAGCTTGGGCGGGGGTTCCTACGAGCAGTACTTC
>TRBJ1-1|-|TRBV9|-
CASSVGWQGNTEAFF
TGTGCCAGCAGCGTAGGTTGGCAGGGGAACACTGAAGCTTTCTTT
>TRBJ2-5|TRBD2|TRBV19|-
CASSIGVAGVETQYF
TGTGCCAGTAGTATAGGGGTAGCGGGGGTGGAGACCCAGTACTTC
>TRBJ1-5|-|TRBV27|-
CASSPTGSNQPQHF
TGTGCCAGCAGTCCGACAGGTAGCAATCAGCCCCAGCATTTT
>TRBJ2-1|TRBD2|TRBV6-5|once
CASSYGGGYNEQFF
TGTGCCAGCAGTTACGGCGGGGGATACAATGAGCAGTTCTTC
>TRBJ2-7|-|TRBV5-8|-
CASSSGTPAYEQYF
TGTGCCAGCAGCTCCGGGACCCCAGCCTACGAGCAGTACTTC
>TRBJ1-5|-|TRBV5-1|-
CASSPPRDDSNQPQHF
TGCGCCAGCAGCCCACCCAGGGACGATAGCAATCAGCCCCAGCATTTT
>TRBJ1-2|-|TRBV5-4|-
CASSLGDVGYGYTF
TGTGCCAGCAGCTTGGGTGATGTCGGCTATGGCTACACCTTC
>TRBJ2-3|-|TRBV12-5|few
CASGLYGSADTQYF
TGTGCTAGTGGTTTGTACGGGAGCGCAGATACGCAGTATTTT
>TRBJ2-5|-|TRBV5-3|-
CARRRTLGETQYF
TGTGCCAGAAGGCGGACCCTCGGAGAGACCCAGTACTTC
>TRBJ2-5|-|TRBV12-3/TRBV12-4|-
CASSGDDQETQYF
TGTGCCAGCAGTGGGGACGATCAAGAGACCCAGTACTTC
>TRBJ1-5|-|TRBV15|-
CATSRDGATNQPQHF
TGTGCCACCAGCAGAGATGGGGCCACCAATCAGCCCCAGCATTTT
>TRBJ1-2|TRBD1|TRBV5-4|few
CASSWGTGGYTF
TGTGCCAGCAGCTGGGGGACAGGTGGCTACACCTTC
>TRBJ1-1|TRBD1|TRBV12-5|-
CASGLQGANTEAFF
TGTGCTAGTGGTTTGCAGGGGGCGAACACTGAAGCTTTCTTT
>TRBJ2-4|-|TRBV28|-
CASSLTIVKNIQYF
TGTGCCAGCAGTTTAACGATCGTCAAAAACATTCAGTACTTC
>TRBJ1-1|TRBD1|TRBV28|-
CASSLQGARGTEAFF
TGTGCCAGCAGCCTACAGGGGGCCCGGGGAACTGAAGCTTTCTTT
>TRBJ1-4|TRBD1|TRBV3-1/TRBV3-2|-
CASSQQGAGEKLFF
TGTGCCAGCAGCCAACAGGGGGCAGGAGAAAAACTGTTTTTT
>TRBJ2-1|TRBD2|TRBV18|-
CASSPLGGYNEQFF
TGTGCCAGCTCACCATTGGGAGGGTACAATGAGCAGTTCTTC
>TRBJ2-7|TRBD1|TRBV11-3|-
CASSSRQGPSYEQYF
TGTGCCAGCAGCTCCCGACAGGGTCCCTCCTACGAGCAGTACTTC